The entry below gives a single TCR beta chain sequence along with its context. The antigen remains undetermined. This sample was included in a study of cytomegalovirus exposure and HLA in healthy donors. About the study: Of around 400 genotyped donors, more than 75% grouped in the Caucasian-associated ancestry cluster.

Germline CDR1 and CDR2: MNHEY and SVGAGI. CDR3 length: 15 amino acids. V lost 6 bases, J lost 1 base, and 4 bases stayed unmatched. Study observations and caveats: Some V segments could not be told apart, so they were left out, TRBV6-2 and TRBV6-3 among them. The listing of 150 to 200 TCR beta chains classed them as cytomegalovirus-associated.

Amplification used 60 Vbeta primers and 13 Jbeta primers. Sequenced by immunoSEQ multiplex PCR; TCRdb stores in-frame clones only, minus some. This sample yields under 150,000 clones, of which about 75% are seen a single time; approximately 4% belongs to the top ten. The sequencing sample was made of PBMCs. The chain is built from TRBV6-5 and TRBJ2-2, with TRBD1 matching over 8 bases. The TCR sequence derives from a man aged 18 to 30 in good health and CMV-seronegative. The CDR3 DNA reads as TGTGCCAGCAGGCTCGGGACAGGGAACACCGGGGAGCTGTTTTTT. Translating gives CASRLGTGNTGELFF.